This T cell receptor beta chain was recorded in a study of T-cell reconstitution after alpha-beta-depleted transplantation in children. Findings of the study overall: TCRbeta diversity was high at day 60 in some patients (a result of surviving recipient T cells and thymic progenitors). Two months or so post-transplant, alpha-beta T cells reportedly derived from several hundred expanded graft clones. T-cell counts and diversity were attributed mostly to newly produced T cells one year after transplant.

The CDR3 runs 15 residues. As regards this clonotype: Its target is unknown. Given a much more abundant clone one base away, this may be a read error.

Preparation of the TCRbeta library was carried out with unique molecular identifiers. MiXCR, run by TCRdb on the PCR reads, gives a single entry per CDR3 protein. The data show fewer than 500,000 distinct CDR3 sequences, over 40% seen once. The source material was PBMCs, sampled before TCRalphabeta/CD19-depleted stem cell transplant. The receptor's source is a girl aged 2 to 10 with aplastic anemia, due to receive a stem cell transplant. The rearrangement joins TRBV21-1 to TRBJ2-5; whether TRBD1, the table's D call, matches the DNA was not checked. TRBV21-1 is deemed a pseudogene. In DNA form, the CDR3 reads TGTGCCAGCAGCACCTTCCCGGGCGGTAAAGAGACCCAGTACTTC. Translating gives CASSTFPGGKETQYF.